The clone carrying this T cell receptor beta chain was seen only once. Its antigen is unknown. The data originate from a study of blood T cells in healthy people across ages. Together with a sample-barcoded 5' primer, a J-beta primer mix was included in a second PCR lasting about 6 to 12 cycles. Each cDNA molecule carried a tag from a template-switch adaptor that contained 12 random nucleotides. TCRdb called the 5' RACE reads again in MiXCR, with one record for every CDR3 protein. Found here are hundreds of thousands of distinct CDR3 sequences, roughly 50% of them singletons; the top ten hold roughly 31%. Study findings and constraints: Donors of long life had a larger count of naive CD4+ cells and greater diversity than aged donors.

Germline values: CDR1 SNHLY, CDR2 FYNNEI. V lost 8 bases to trimming and J lost 6 bases; unmatched junction nucleotides: 12. The CDR3 is 15 residues long. The chain couples TRBV2 to TRBJ2-1; 8 bases are a match to TRBD2. Sequencing input: blood. The source of this sequence is a woman aged 60-75 years in good health. The CDR3 sequence: CASCASGRGGNEQFF. The CDR3 DNA sequence: TGTGCCAGCTGTGCCAGCGGGAGAGGGGGCAATGAGCAGTTCTTC.